Below are 26 T cell receptor beta chains sequenced from a single sample in a study of T cell changes during pregnancy in multiple sclerosis. Repertoires were generated with immunoSEQ multiplex PCR, while TCRdb's copy carries only in-frame clones and drops some. The sample has about 70,000 clones, under 95% seen once. This material consisted of peripheral blood, taken in the third trimester of pregnancy. Receptors were obtained from a female donor in good health, enrolled as a control in a pregnancy study.

This chain joins TRBV7-3 and TRBJ1-6; D ambiguous. The CDR3 is made up of 10 amino acids. Trimming removed 11 bases at V and 10 bases at J, with 9 bases between. Germline CDR1 and CDR2: SGHTA and FQGTGA. This chain's CDR3 is CAAERSPLHF. CDR3 coding DNA: TGTGCCGCGGAGAGATCACCCCTCCACTTT.

This clone was seen more than once but under ten times. The V call is TRBV7-9, the J call TRBJ1-2; 7 nucleotides line up with TRBD1. Germline values: CDR1 SEHNR, CDR2 FQNEAQ (reference sequence). Losses at the gene ends were 6 bases for V and 10 bases for J; bases not matched to a gene: 11. The length of the CDR3 is 13 residues. The CDR3 here is CASRSGTALTYTF. The DNA for the CDR3 is TGTGCCAGCAGATCCGGGACAGCCTTAACCTACACCTTC.

This rearrangement joins TRBV5-1 to TRBJ2-5; D call uncertain. The CDR3 consists of 13 residues. The V end lost 4 bases, the J end lost 1 base, and 8 bases lay between the germline ends. Germline V lookup: CDR1 SGHRS, CDR2 YFSETQ. DNA for the CDR3: TGCGCCAGCAGCGGTGCGTCCCAAGAGACCCAGTACTTC. Translating gives CASSGASQETQYF.

This chain joins TRBV7-2 and TRBJ2-5; 9 bases fit TRBD2. Per germline, CDR1 SGHTA and CDR2 FQGNSA. This CDR3 is 15 amino acids long. Losses at the gene ends were 3 bases for V and 1 base for J; bases not matched to a gene: 3. In nucleotides, the CDR3 is TGTGCCAGCAGCTTGTCTAGCGGGGTCCAAGAGACCCAGTACTTC. Its translation: CASSLSSGVQETQYF.

V gene TRBV4-3 combines with J gene TRBJ2-7, with 12 bases identical to TRBD1. The CDR3 totals 17 residues. The germline CDR1 and CDR2 sequences are LGHNA and YSLEER. With V trimmed by 3 bases and J by 4 bases, 10 bases remained unmatched. Here the CDR3 DNA reads TGCGCCAGCAGCCAGGCTCCGGGACAGGGGGCAATGTACGAGCAGTACTTC. It codes for CASSQAPGQGAMYEQYF.

As DNA, the CDR3 is TGTGCCATCCCCCCCCGGAACTATGGCTACACCTTC. Residues: CAIPPRNYGYTF. The genes are TRBV14 and TRBJ1-2, with unresolved D. Per the germline V gene, CDR1 is SGHDN and CDR2 is FVKESK. V lost 10 bases to trimming and J lost 2 bases, with 11 bases between them. The CDR3 contains 12 residues.

A few counts support this clone. The chain has TRBV2 and TRBJ1-1, with TRBD1 as a possible D gene (5 bases). The CDR3 loop spans 13 amino acids. Per the germline V gene, CDR1 is SNHLY and CDR2 is FYNNEI. Trimming removed 8 bases from V and 1 base from J, with 11 bases in between. For the CDR3, the DNA is TGTGCCAGCCGCTTGGGGCCGAACACTGAAGCTTTCTTT. It is translated as CASRLGPNTEAFF.

The chain joins TRBV6-1 to TRBJ2-1; maybe TRBD2 (6 bases). V dropped 1 base and J dropped 15 bases, with 10 bases sitting between them. CDR3 length equals 11 residues. Germline V lookup: CDR1 MNHNS, CDR2 SASEGT. Written as DNA, the CDR3 is TGTGCCAGCAGTGAAGGACTAGTCGCGTTCTTC. Translated, it gives CASSEGLVAFF.

The chain employs TRBV4-3 and TRBJ2-1; tentative D call: TRBD2 (6 bases). The CDR3 loop spans 16 amino acids. CDR1 is LGHNA, CDR2 YSLEER, per germline. With 4 bases removed from V and 0 bases from J, the gap between germline ends came to 13 bases. In nucleotides, the CDR3 is TGCGCCAGCAGCCCGCGGGGCCCCGCCTCCTACAATGAGCAGTTCTTC. Translated: CASSPRGPASYNEQFF.

This chain links TRBV19 with TRBJ1-1, with D tentatively TRBD1 (6 bases). This CDR3 region has 15 residues. V lost 7 bases and J lost 1, with 16 bases in between. Germline loops: CDR1 LNHDA, CDR2 SQIVND (reference sequence). CDR3 nucleotide sequence: TGTGCCAGTAAGGTATCTGACAGGACGAACACTGAAGCTTTCTTT. Amino acids: CASKVSDRTNTEAFF.

J is TRBJ1-4 and V is TRBV4-1; TRBD1 aligns across 12 bases. CDR3 size: 15 residues. V trimming: 5 bases; J trimming: 11 bases; junction bases outside the gene matches: 9. Germline assignment: CDR1 MGHRA and CDR2 YSYEKL. The CDR3, as DNA: TGCGCCAGCAGCGGACCGGGACAGGGGGCGAGTAAACTGTTTTTT. It specifies CASSGPGQGASKLFF.

The genes are TRBV14 and TRBJ2-1, with TRBD2 as a possible D gene (6 bases). V lost 4 bases and J lost 0, with 19 bases in between. Germline assignment: CDR1 SGHDN and CDR2 FVKESK. CDR3 length: 18 amino acids. DNA of the CDR3: TGTGCCAGCAGCCGTCCGTCGGGACTCCGAAGCTCCTACAATGAGCAGTTCTTC. Translation: CASSRPSGLRSSYNEQFF.

This clone has a count of ten or more. The rearrangement uses TRBV19 and TRBJ1-3, with 8 bases aligning to TRBD1. With 4 bases clipped from V and 5 bases from J, the junction kept 16 bases outside the gene matches. The germline CDR1 and CDR2 sequences are LNHDA and SQIVND (reference sequence). The CDR3 covers 18 residues. As DNA, the CDR3 is TGTGCCAGTAGTACTCACTTCTCCCGGCGACAGGGGAGAAACACCATATATTTT. Residues: CASSTHFSRRQGRNTIYF.

This clone was seen a single time. The V gene is TRBV5-4, the J gene TRBJ2-5; TRBD1 matches 8 bases. In germline, CDR1 is SGHNT, CDR2 YYREEE (reference sequence). V was clipped by 0 bases and J by 0 bases; unmatched bases: 1. This CDR3 comprises 15 residues. The CDR3 sequence: CASSLDRGYQETQYF. Written as DNA, the CDR3 is TGTGCCAGCAGCTTGGACAGGGGGTACCAAGAGACCCAGTACTTC.

The V gene is TRBV7-9, the J gene TRBJ1-5; D gene ambiguous. Trimming left V 4 bases short and J 6 bases short, with 10 bases between. CDR1 SEHNR and CDR2 FQNEAQ come from the germline V gene (reference sequence). The CDR3 length is 13 residues. The CDR3 spells CASSWAEGQPQHF. The DNA for the CDR3 is TGTGCCAGCAGCTGGGCGGAGGGTCAGCCCCAGCATTTT.

This sequence joins TRBV28 and TRBJ1-5, with TRBD1 matching 10 bases. The CDR3 sequence is 14 residues long. The germline CDR1 and CDR2 sequences are MDHEN and SYDVKM. The V and J ends lost 5 bases and 6 bases, in that order; junction bases with no gene match: 4. This chain's CDR3 is CASSRQGAIQPQHF. Here the CDR3 DNA reads TGTGCCAGCAGTCGACAGGGGGCTATTCAGCCCCAGCATTTT.

The chain combines TRBV18 with TRBJ1-3; a weak D match, TRBD1 (5 bases). Trimming took 2 bases from V and 0 from J, leaving 11 bases between them. Germline assignment: CDR1 KGHSH and CDR2 LQKENI. This CDR3 has 16 residues. The CDR3 loop is CASSPETDSSGNTIYF. In DNA form, the CDR3 reads TGTGCCAGCTCACCAGAGACAGACAGCTCTGGAAACACCATATATTTT.

V gene TRBV19 combines with J gene TRBJ1-1, with 8 bases identical to TRBD1. The trim removed 3 bases at V and 4 bases at J, leaving 7 bases unmatched. Germline V gene lookup returns CDR1 LNHDA and CDR2 SQIVND (reference sequence). The CDR3 runs to 15 residues. The CDR3 DNA reads as TGTGCCAGTAGTATCGACCACAGGGGGTTCACTGAAGCTTTCTTT. This gives the protein CASSIDHRGFTEAFF.

The chain links TRBV27 to TRBJ2-7; no clear D. The CDR3 is 14 residues long. Germline-derived CDR1 and CDR2 are MNHEY and SMNVEV (reference sequence). Trimming stripped 5 bases from V and 6 bases from J, with 17 bases between. CDR3 protein: CASSPGHSPSEQYF. The CDR3 nucleotides read TGTGCCAGCAGTCCGGGTCATAGCCCCTCCGAGCAGTACTTC.

The chain uses TRBV4-3 and TRBJ2-6; the D is unclear. The CDR3 covers 17 residues. With 3 bases removed from V and 2 bases from J, the gap between germline ends came to 14 bases. Germline CDR1 LGHNA, CDR2 YSLEER. DNA of the CDR3: TGCGCCAGCAGCCACTTCTCTCTAGTGCCTGGGGCCAACGTCCTGACTTTC. Its translation is CASSHFSLVPGANVLTF.

CDR3 coding DNA: TGCGCCAGCAGAGGGAAACGGGGAAGCACAGATACGCAGTATTTT. Translating gives CASRGKRGSTDTQYF. This rearrangement joins TRBV5-1 to TRBJ2-3, with TRBD2 as a possible D gene (5 bases). Trimming took off 5 bases at V and 0 bases at J, with 13 bases between the two ends. The germline V gene encodes CDR1 SGHRS and CDR2 YFSETQ. The CDR3 extends over 15 amino acids.

The gene calls are TRBV4-2 and TRBJ1-1, with D possibly being TRBD1 (6 bases). Trimming took 4 bases from V and 0 from J, leaving 15 bases between them. Looked up from germline, CDR1 is LGHNA and CDR2 is YNFKEQ. The CDR3 has 16 amino acids. CDR3 amino acids: CASSPRETGLNTEAFF. The CDR3 DNA reads TGTGCCAGCAGCCCCAGGGAGACAGGATTGAACACTGAAGCTTTCTTT.

The J gene is TRBJ2-3, the V gene TRBV27, with 9 bases identical to TRBD1. From germline, CDR1 is MNHEY and CDR2 SMNVEV (reference sequence). This CDR3 is built from 14 residues. The V segment lost 4 bases and the J segment 6 bases; nucleotides outside the gene matches: 5. The DNA of the CDR3 is TGTGCCAGCAGTTGGCGGACAGGGGTCGATACGCAGTATTTT. Translation gives CASSWRTGVDTQYF.

The rearrangement joins TRBV15 to TRBJ1-2, with TRBD1 as a possible D gene (6 bases). Trimming stripped 1 base from V and 0 bases from J, with 12 bases between. The CDR3 spans 16 residues. The germline CDR1 and CDR2 sequences are LNHNV and YYDKDF (reference sequence). The CDR3 reads CATSRGGLGTNYGYTF. The CDR3 coding sequence is TGTGCCACCAGCAGAGGGGGGCTTGGAACTAACTATGGCTACACCTTC.

The chain carries TRBV10-3 and TRBJ1-1; 7 nucleotides agree with TRBD1. The germline V gene has CDR1 ENHRY and CDR2 SYGVKD. The CDR3 has 12 residues. Losses at the gene ends were 10 bases for V and 3 bases for J; bases not matched to a gene: 5. The CDR3 sequence: CATRTGDTEAFF. CDR3 bases: TGTGCCACCAGGACAGGCGACACTGAAGCTTTCTTT.

The chain uses TRBV7-2 and TRBJ2-5, with TRBD2 as a possible D gene (6 bases). Trimming removed 3 bases at V and 3 bases at J, with 11 bases between. The CDR3 runs to 14 residues. Germline V gene data show CDR1 as SGHTA and CDR2 as FQGNSA. The CDR3 sequence is CASSLGRGKETQYF. The CDR3, as DNA: TGTGCCAGCAGCTTGGGCCGGGGGAAAGAGACCCAGTACTTC.